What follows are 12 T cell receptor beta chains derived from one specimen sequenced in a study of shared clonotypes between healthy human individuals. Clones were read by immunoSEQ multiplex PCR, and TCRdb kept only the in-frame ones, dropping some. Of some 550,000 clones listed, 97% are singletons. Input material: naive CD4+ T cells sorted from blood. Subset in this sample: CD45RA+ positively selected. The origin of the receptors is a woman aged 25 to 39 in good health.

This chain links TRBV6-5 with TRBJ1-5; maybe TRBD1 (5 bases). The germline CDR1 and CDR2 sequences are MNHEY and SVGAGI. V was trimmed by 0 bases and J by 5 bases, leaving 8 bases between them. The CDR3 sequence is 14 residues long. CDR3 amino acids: CASSYSEGYQPQHF. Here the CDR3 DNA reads TGTGCCAGCAGTTACTCCGAGGGGTATCAGCCCCAGCATTTT.

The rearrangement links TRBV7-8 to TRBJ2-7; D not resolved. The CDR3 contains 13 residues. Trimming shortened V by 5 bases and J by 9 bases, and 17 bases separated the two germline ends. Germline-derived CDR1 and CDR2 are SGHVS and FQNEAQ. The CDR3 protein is CASSDTSEGSQYF. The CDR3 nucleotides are TGTGCCAGCAGCGACACCTCGGAAGGGTCGCAGTACTTC.

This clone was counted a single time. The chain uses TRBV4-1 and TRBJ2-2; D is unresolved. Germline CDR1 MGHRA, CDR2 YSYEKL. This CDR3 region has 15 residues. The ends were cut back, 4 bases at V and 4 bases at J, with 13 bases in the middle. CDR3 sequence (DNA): TGCGCCAGCAGCCTATGGACGCCTTCCACCGGGGAGCTGTTTTTT. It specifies CASSLWTPSTGELFF.

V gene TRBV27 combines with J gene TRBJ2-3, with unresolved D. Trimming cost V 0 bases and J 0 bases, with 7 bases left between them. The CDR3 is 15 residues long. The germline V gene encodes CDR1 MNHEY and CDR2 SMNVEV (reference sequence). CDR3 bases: TGTGCCAGCAGTTTATCCCGCCTAAGCACAGATACGCAGTATTTT. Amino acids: CASSLSRLSTDTQYF.

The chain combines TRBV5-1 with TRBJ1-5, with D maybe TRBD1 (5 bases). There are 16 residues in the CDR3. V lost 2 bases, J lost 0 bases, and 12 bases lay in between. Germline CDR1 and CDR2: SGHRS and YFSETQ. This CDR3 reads CASSFATADSNQPQHF. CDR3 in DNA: TGCGCCAGCAGCTTTGCGACAGCGGATAGCAATCAGCCCCAGCATTTT. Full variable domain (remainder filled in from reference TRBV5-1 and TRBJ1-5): KAGVTQTPRYLIKTRGQQVTLSCSPISGHRSVSWYQQTPGQGLQFLFEYFSETQRNKGNFPGRFSGRQFSNSRSEMNVSTLELGDSALYLCASSFATADSNQPQHFGDGTRLSIL.

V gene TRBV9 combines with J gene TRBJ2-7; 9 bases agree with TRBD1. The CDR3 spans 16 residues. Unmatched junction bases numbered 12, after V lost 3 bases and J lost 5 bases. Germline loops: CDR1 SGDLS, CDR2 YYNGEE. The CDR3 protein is CASSARVGTGTNEQYF. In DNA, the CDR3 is TGTGCCAGCAGCGCGCGAGTCGGGACAGGGACCAACGAGCAGTACTTC.

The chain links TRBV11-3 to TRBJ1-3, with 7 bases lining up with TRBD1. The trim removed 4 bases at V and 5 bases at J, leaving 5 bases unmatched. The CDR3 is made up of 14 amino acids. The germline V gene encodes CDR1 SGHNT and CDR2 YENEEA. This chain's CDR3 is CASSSGQERNTIYF. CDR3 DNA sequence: TGTGCCAGCAGCTCAGGACAGGAACGAAACACCATATATTTT.

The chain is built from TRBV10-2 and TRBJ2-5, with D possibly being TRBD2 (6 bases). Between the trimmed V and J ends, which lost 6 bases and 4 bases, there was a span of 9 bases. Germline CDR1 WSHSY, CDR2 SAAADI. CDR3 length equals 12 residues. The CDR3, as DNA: TGCGCCAGCAGGCGAGCGGGAGAGACCCAGTACTTC. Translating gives CASRRAGETQYF.

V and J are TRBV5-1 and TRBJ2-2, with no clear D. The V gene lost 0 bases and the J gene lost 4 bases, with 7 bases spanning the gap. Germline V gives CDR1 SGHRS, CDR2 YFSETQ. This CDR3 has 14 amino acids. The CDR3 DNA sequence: TGCGCCAGCAGCTTGGAGGTATCCACCGGGGAGCTGTTTTTT. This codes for CASSLEVSTGELFF.

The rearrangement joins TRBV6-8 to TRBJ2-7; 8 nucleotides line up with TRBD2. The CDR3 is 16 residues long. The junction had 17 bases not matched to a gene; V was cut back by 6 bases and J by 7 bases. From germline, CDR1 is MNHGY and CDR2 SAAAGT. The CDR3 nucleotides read TGTGCCAGCAGCCGGAGCGGGAGCCCCTCATCTCGAGAGCAGTACTTC. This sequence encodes CASSRSGSPSSREQYF.

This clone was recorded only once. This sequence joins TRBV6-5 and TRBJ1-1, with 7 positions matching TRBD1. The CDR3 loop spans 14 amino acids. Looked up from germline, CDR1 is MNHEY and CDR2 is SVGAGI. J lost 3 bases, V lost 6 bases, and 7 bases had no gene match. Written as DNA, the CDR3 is TGTGCCAGCAGGAAACAGGGGTGGGACACTGAAGCTTTCTTT. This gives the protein CASRKQGWDTEAFF.

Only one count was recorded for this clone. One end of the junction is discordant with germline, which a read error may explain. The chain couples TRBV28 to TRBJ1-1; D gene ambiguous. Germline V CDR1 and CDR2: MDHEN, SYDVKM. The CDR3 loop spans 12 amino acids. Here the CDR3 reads CASKEHKKDAFF. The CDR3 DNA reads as TGTGCAAGCAAAGAACACAAAAAGGACGCTTTCTTT.